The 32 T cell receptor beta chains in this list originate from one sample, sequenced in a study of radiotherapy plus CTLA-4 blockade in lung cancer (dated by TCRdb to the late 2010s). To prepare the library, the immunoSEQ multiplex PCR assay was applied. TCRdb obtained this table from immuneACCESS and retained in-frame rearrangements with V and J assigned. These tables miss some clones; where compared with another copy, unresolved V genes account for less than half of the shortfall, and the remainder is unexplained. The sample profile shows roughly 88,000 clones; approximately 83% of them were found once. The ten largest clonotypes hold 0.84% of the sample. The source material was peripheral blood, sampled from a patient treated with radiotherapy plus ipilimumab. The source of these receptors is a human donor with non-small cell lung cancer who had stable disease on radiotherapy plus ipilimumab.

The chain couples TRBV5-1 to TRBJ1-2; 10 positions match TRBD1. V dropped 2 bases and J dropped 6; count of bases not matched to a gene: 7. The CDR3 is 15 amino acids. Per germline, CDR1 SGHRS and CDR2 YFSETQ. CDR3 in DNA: TGCGCCAGCAGCTTAACTACGACAGGGGGCAATGGCTACACCTTC. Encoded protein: CASSLTTTGGNGYTF. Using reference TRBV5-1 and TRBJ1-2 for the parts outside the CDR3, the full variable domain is KAGVTQTPRYLIKTRGQQVTLSCSPISGHRSVSWYQQTPGQGLQFLFEYFSETQRNKGNFPGRFSGRQFSNSRSEMNVSTLELGDSALYLCASSLTTTGGNGYTFGSGTRLTVV.

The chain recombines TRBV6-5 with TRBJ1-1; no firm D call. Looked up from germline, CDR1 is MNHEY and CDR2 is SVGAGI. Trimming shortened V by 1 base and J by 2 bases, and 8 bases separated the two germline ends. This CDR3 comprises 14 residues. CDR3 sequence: CASSYWEGNTEAFF. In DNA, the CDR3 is TGTGCCAGCAGTTACTGGGAGGGAAACACTGAAGCTTTCTTT.

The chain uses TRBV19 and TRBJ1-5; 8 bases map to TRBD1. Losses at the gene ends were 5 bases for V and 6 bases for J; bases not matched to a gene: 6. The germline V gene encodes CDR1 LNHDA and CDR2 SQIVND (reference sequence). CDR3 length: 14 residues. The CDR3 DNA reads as TGTGCCAGTAGTCCCGGACAGGGTGCTCAGCCCCAGCATTTT. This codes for CASSPGQGAQPQHF.

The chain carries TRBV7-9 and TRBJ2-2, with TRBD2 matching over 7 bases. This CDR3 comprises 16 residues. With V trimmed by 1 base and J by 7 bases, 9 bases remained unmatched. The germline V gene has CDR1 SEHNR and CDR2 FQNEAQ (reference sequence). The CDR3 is CASSLVAGVVSGELFF. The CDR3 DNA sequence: TGTGCCAGCAGCTTAGTCGCGGGAGTAGTAAGCGGGGAGCTGTTTTTT.

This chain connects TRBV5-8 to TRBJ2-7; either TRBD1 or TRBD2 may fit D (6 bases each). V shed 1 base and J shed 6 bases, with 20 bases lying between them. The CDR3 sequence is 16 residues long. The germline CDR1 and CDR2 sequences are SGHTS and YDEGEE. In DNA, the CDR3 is TGTGCCAGCAGCTTGCCCCCCCCCGGGGGCATCTTCGAGCAGTACTTC. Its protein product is CASSLPPPGGIFEQYF.

In nucleotides, the CDR3 is TGTGCCAGCAGCGCATCCGGGACACAAGATTCAGATACGCAGTATTTT. Its protein product is CASSASGTQDSDTQYF. The gene calls are TRBV7-9 and TRBJ2-3; D may be TRBD1 (6 bases). V was trimmed by 5 bases and J by 4 bases, leaving 19 bases between them. The CDR3 length is 16 residues. Germline V gene sequence: CDR1 SEHNR, CDR2 FQNEAQ (reference sequence).

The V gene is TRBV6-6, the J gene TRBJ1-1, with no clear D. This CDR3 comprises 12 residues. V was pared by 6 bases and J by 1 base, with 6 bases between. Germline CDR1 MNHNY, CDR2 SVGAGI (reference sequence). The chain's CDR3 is CASSRSNTEAFF. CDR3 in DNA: TGTGCCAGCAGCAGATCGAACACTGAAGCTTTCTTT.

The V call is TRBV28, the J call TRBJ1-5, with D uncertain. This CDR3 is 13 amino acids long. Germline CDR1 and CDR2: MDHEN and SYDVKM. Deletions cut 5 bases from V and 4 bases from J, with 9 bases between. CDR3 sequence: CASSRDMNQPQHF. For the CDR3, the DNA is TGTGCCAGCAGTCGTGATATGAATCAGCCCCAGCATTTT.

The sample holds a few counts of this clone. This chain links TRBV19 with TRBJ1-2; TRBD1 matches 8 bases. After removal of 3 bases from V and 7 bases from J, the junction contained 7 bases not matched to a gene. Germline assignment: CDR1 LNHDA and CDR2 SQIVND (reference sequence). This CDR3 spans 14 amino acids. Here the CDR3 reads CASSMGQVRGGYTF. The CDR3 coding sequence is TGTGCCAGTAGTATGGGACAGGTGAGGGGTGGCTACACCTTC.

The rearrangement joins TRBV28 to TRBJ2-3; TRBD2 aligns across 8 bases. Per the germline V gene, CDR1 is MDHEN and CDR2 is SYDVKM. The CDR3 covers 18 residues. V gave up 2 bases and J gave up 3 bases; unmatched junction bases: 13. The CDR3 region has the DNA TGTGCCAGCAGTTTACCCGGTATAGCGGGACCGACGACAGATACGCAGTATTTT. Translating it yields CASSLPGIAGPTTDTQYF.

The CDR3 protein is CSVNDPGGYEQYF. Written as DNA, the CDR3 is TGCAGCGTTAATGATCCGGGGGGCTACGAGCAGTACTTC. The chain has TRBV29-1 and TRBJ2-7; 7 bases fit TRBD2. The CDR3 is made up of 13 amino acids. In germline, CDR1 is SQVTM, CDR2 ANQGSEA. Germline trimming cut 5 bases from V and 3 bases from J; bases unmatched to any gene: 7.

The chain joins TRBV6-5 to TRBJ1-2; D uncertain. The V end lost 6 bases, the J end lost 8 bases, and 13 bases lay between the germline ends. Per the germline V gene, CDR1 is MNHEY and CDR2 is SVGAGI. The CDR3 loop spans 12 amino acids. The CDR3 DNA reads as TGTGCCAGCAGCTCTTTGGCTCGCGGCTACACCTTC. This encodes CASSSLARGYTF.

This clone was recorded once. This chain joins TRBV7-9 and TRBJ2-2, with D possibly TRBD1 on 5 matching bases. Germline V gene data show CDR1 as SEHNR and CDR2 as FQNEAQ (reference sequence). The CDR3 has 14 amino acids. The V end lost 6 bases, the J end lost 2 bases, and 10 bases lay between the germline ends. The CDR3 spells CASRTQGNTGELFF. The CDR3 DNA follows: TGTGCCAGCAGAACCCAGGGAAACACCGGGGAGCTGTTTTTT.

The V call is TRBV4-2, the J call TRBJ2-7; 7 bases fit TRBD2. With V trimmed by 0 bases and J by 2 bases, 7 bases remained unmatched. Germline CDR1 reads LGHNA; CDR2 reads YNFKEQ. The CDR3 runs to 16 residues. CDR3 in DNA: TGTGCCAGCAGCCAAGAACGGGGCGGGGGAGCCTACGAGCAGTACTTC. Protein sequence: CASSQERGGGAYEQYF.

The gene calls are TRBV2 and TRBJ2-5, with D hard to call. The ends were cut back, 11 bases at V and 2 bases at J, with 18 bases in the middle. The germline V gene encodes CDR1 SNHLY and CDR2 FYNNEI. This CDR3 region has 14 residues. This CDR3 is CASHSWGLQETQYF. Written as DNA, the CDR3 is TGTGCCTCCCATTCGTGGGGATTACAAGAGACCCAGTACTTC.

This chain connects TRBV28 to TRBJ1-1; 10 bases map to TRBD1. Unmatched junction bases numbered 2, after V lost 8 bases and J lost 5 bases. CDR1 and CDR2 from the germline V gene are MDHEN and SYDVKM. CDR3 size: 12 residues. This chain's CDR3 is CASGGQGTEAFF. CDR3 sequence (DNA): TGTGCCAGCGGGGGACAGGGGACTGAAGCTTTCTTT.

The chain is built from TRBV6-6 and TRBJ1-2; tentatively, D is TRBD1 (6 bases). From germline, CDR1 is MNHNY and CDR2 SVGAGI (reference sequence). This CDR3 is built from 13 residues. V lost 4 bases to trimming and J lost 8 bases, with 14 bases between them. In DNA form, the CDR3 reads TGTGCCAGCAGTTGGTACAGGGATGGAGGCTACACCTTC. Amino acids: CASSWYRDGGYTF.

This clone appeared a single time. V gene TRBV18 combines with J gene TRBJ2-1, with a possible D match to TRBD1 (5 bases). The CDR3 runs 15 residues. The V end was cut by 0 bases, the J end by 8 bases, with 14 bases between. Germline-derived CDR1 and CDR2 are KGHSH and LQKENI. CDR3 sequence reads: CASSPPAGLSDEQFF. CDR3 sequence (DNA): TGTGCCAGCTCACCACCGGCAGGGTTGTCCGATGAGCAGTTCTTC.

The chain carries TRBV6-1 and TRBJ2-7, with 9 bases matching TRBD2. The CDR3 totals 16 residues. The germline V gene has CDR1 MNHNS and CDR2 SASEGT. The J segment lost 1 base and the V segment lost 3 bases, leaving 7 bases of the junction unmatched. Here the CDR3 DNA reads TGTGCCAGCAGTGAGGCTGGCGGGAGGGATTCCTACGAGCAGTACTTC. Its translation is CASSEAGGRDSYEQYF.

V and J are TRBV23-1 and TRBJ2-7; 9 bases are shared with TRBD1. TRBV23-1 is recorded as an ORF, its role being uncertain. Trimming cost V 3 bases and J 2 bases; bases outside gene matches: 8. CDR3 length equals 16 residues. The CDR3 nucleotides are TGCGCCAGCAGTCATTTTTGGGGACAGGGTCCCTACGAGCAGTACTTC. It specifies CASSHFWGQGPYEQYF.

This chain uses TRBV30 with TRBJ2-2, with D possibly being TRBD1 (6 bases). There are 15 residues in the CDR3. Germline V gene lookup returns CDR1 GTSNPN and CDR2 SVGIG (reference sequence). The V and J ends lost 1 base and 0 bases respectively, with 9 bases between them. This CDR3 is CAWSDGTPNTGELFF. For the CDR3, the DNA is TGTGCCTGGAGTGACGGGACACCGAACACCGGGGAGCTGTTTTTT.

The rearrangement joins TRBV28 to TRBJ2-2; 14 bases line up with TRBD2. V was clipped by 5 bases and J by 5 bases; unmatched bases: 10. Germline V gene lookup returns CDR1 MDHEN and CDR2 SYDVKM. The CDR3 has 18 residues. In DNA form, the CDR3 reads TGTGCCAGCAGTCCTCCGGGACTAGCGGGAGTCGGTACCGGGGAGCTGTTTTTT. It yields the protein CASSPPGLAGVGTGELFF.

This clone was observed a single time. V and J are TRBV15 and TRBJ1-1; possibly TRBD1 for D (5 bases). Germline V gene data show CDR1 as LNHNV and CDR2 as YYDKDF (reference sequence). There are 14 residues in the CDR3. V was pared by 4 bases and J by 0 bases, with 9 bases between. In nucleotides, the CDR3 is TGTGCCACCAGCAAGCAGGGTTTGAACACTGAAGCTTTCTTT. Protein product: CATSKQGLNTEAFF. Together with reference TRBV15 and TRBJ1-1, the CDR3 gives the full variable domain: DAMVIQNPRYQVTQFGKPVTLSCSQTLNHNVMYWYQQKSSQAPKLLFHYYDKDFNNEADTPDNFQSRRPNTSFCFLDIRSPGLGDTAMYLCATSKQGLNTEAFFGQGTRLTVV.

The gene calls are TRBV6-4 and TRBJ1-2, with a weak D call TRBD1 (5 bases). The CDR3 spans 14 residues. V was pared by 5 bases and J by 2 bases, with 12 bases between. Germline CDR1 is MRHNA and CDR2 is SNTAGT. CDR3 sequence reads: CASSPAGTNYGYTF. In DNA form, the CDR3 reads TGTGCCAGCAGTCCTGCGGGGACCAACTATGGCTACACCTTC.

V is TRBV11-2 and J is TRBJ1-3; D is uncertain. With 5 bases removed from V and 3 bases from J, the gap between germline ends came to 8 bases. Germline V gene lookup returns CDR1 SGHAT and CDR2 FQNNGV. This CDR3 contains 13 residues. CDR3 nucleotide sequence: TGTGCCAGCAGCCGCCGGGGTGGAAACACCATATATTTT. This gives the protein CASSRRGGNTIYF.

CDR3 DNA sequence: TGTGCCATCAGTTCCCGCCCCTTAGCGGGCGTCTCCTACAATGAGCAGTTCTTC. This gives the protein CAISSRPLAGVSYNEQFF. The gene calls are TRBV10-3 and TRBJ2-1; 7 positions agree with TRBD2. The CDR3 has 18 amino acids. After removal of 5 bases from V and 0 bases from J, the junction contained 13 bases not matched to a gene. Per germline, CDR1 ENHRY and CDR2 SYGVKD.

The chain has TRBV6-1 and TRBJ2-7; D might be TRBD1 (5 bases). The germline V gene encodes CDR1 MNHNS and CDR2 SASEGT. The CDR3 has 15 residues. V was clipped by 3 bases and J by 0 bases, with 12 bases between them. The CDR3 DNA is TGTGCCAGCAGTGACGGGCAGGGAAGCTCCTACGAGCAGTACTTC. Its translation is CASSDGQGSSYEQYF.

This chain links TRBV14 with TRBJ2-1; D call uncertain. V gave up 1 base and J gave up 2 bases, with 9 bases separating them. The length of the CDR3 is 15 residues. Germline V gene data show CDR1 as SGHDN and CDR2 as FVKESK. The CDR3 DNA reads TGTGCCAGCAGCCAAGGCGGCGTAGCCTACAATGAGCAGTTCTTC. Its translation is CASSQGGVAYNEQFF.

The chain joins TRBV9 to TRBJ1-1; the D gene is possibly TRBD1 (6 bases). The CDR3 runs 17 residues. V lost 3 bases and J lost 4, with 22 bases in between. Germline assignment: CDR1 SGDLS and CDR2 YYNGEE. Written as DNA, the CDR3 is TGTGCCAGCAGCGGACCGAGTGGGGGGCAATATGGCACTGAAGCTTTCTTT. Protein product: CASSGPSGGQYGTEAFF. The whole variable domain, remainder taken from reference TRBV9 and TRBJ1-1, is DSGVTQTPKHLITATGQRVTLRCSPRSGDLSVYWYQQSLDQGLQFLIQYYNGEERAKGNILERFSAQQFPDLHSELNLSSLELGDSALYFCASSGPSGGQYGTEAFFGQGTRLTVV.

The CDR3 DNA follows: TGTGCCAGCAGCCCCGGGGGGGGTGTAGGGGTTACGCAGTATTTT. Its translation is CASSPGGGVGVTQYF. This rearrangement joins TRBV7-2 to TRBJ2-3, with 8 bases aligning to TRBD2. The CDR3 spans 15 residues. CDR1 and CDR2 (germline): SGHTA, FQGNSA. V trimming: 5 bases; J trimming: 8 bases; junction bases outside the gene matches: 12.

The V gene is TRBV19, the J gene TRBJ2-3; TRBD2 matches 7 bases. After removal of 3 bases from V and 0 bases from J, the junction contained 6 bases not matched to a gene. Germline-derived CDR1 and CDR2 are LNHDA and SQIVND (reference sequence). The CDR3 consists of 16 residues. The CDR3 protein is CASSIGGRDSTDTQYF. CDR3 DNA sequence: TGTGCCAGTAGTATCGGGGGGAGGGACAGCACAGATACGCAGTATTTT.

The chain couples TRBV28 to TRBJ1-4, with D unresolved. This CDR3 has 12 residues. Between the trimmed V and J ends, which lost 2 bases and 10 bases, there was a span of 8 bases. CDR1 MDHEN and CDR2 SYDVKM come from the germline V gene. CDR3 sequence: CASSLMEGKLFF. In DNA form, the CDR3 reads TGTGCCAGCAGTTTAATGGAGGGAAAACTGTTTTTT.